This TCR beta chain was retrieved from a study of cytomegalovirus exposure and HLA in healthy donors. Researchers ran the PCR with 60 Vbeta and 13 Jbeta primers. Sequencing was performed with immunoSEQ multiplex PCR; in TCRdb, only in-frame clones are kept and a portion is missing. The sample data list 100,000 to 150,000 clones. CDR3 size: 14 residues. Looked up from germline, CDR1 is MDHEN and CDR2 is SYDVKM. V was pared by 10 bases and J by 1 base, with 16 bases between. Study-wide findings and caveats: Later findings reportedly placed an Asian-associated ancestry cluster below the approximately 670-donor mean for N-insertions. The study found most TCR sequences rare, yet found some public TCRs in many donors. With DRB1 most and HLA-C fewest, TCR association rates differed between HLA loci in a later analysis.

On this clone itself: The antigen is not known.

This rearrangement joins TRBV28 to TRBJ1-1; D may be TRBD1 (6 bases). Sequencing was carried out using PBMCs. The receptor was derived from a woman aged 40-49 years in good health and CMV-seropositive. The CDR3 nucleotides are TGTGCCATCGACCACGGGACATCGAACACTGAAGCTTTCTTT. As protein: CAIDHGTSNTEAFF. The full variable domain, with the rest looked up from reference TRBV28 and TRBJ1-1, is DVKVTQSSRYLVKRTGEKVFLECVQDMDHENMFWYRQDPGLGLRLIYFSYDVKMKEKGDIPEGYSVSREKKERFSLILESASTNQTSMYLCAIDHGTSNTEAFFGQGTRLTVV.